A few counts support the clone carrying this T cell receptor beta chain. Its specificity is unknown. This CDR3 has 13 residues. CDR1 and CDR2 from the germline V gene are MNHEY and SMNVEV (reference sequence). J was trimmed by 4 bases and V by 6 bases; bases with no gene match: 4. Generation of TCR cDNA used 5'RACE template switching (which added a universal primer site and UMIs). TCRdb reanalysed the 5' RACE reads using MiXCR and keeps one entry per CDR3 protein. The data contain fewer than 450,000 distinct CDR3 sequences, around 10% of them singletons. This sample was included in a study of T cells after yellow fever vaccination. Findings and limits, study-wide: There was a possibility that FACS-sorted repertoires contained abundant clonotypes contaminating from the bulk population. Compared with primary, the secondary response was weaker and peaked at day 5, not 15.

The chain links TRBV27 to TRBJ2-5, with 8 nucleotides matching TRBD1. The sequence derives from a man aged 18 to 29 who received the YFV17D yellow fever vaccine. The specimen comprised PBMCs, sampled on the day of the first yellow fever vaccination. CDR3 residues: CASRGRGRETQYF. In DNA form, the CDR3 reads TGTGCCAGCAGAGGCAGGGGGCGAGAGACCCAGTACTTC.